The subject of this entry is one TCR beta chain. The method was immunoSEQ multiplex PCR; TCRdb's version includes in-frame clones alone and lacks a portion of them. Of 25,000 to 35,000 clones listed, approximately 81% are singletons. This sample was taken from a study of PD-L1 blockade in urothelial cancer. Background on the study: Intravenous atezolizumab, 1,200 mg every 3 weeks, was begun by patients in about 2014.

This CDR3 region has 16 residues. CDR1 and CDR2 (germline): MDHEN, SYDVKM. Trimming removed 6 bases from V and 2 bases from J, with 19 bases in between. Time point indicated: peripheral blood 6 weeks after treatment start. The clonotype was recovered from a man between 65 and 79 years old with urothelial cancer. The chain carries TRBV28 and TRBJ1-2, with TRBD1 as a possible D gene (5 bases). This specimen consisted of PBMCs, obtained around atezolizumab (anti-PD-L1) treatment. The CDR3 DNA is TGTGCCAGCAGGACGACTCCAGGACACCAAAACTATGGCTACACCTTC. Encoded protein: CASRTTPGHQNYGYTF.